What follows are 5 T cell receptor beta chains derived from one specimen sequenced in a study of CD8+ T cells in alopecia areata. Documented treatment: oral pan-JAK inhibitor, 5-10 mg twice daily. cDNA reverse transcribed from extracted RNA served as the sequencing template. Sequencing used immunoSEQ multiplex PCR; TCRdb keeps in-frame clones, though not all of them. The sample lists around 150,000 clones; around 60% were seen once. Here the sequenced sample was CD4+ T cells sorted from blood, taken at week 24, from a patient treated with tofacitinib. These receptors came from a human donor with alopecia areata.

A single count supports this clone. CDR3 residues: CASSLRRGVEQYF. The DNA for the CDR3 is TGTGCCAGCAGCCTAAGGAGGGGGGTCGAGCAGTACTTC. V gene TRBV7-2 combines with J gene TRBJ2-7; D is tentatively TRBD1 or TRBD2 (6 bases each). Trimming left V 5 bases short and J 6 bases short, with 14 bases between. The CDR3 spans 13 residues. From germline, CDR1 is SGHTA and CDR2 FQGNSA.

This clone was seen only a few times. V and J are TRBV2 and TRBJ2-7; D is undetermined. The CDR3 loop spans 13 amino acids. Between the trimmed V and J ends, which lost 2 bases and 2 bases, there was a span of 7 bases. The V gene's germline CDR1 is SNHLY and CDR2 FYNNEI. The CDR3 loop is CASSEQIPYEQYF. CDR3 DNA: TGTGCCAGCAGTGAACAGATTCCCTACGAGCAGTACTTC.

Only one count was recorded for this clone. This chain uses TRBV5-1 with TRBJ2-3, with TRBD2 identical over 11 bases. This CDR3 is 14 amino acids long. In germline, CDR1 is SGHRS, CDR2 YFSETQ. V shed 5 bases, J shed 2 bases, and the junction held 1 base outside the gene matches. The CDR3 loop reads CASRTSGDTDTQYF. In DNA, the CDR3 is TGCGCCAGCAGGACTAGCGGGGACACAGATACGCAGTATTTT.

This clone has ten or more counts. CDR3 region: CASSFEVAGGFADTQYF. The CDR3 region has the DNA TGCGCCAGCAGCTTCGAGGTGGCGGGGGGTTTCGCAGATACGCAGTATTTT. V gene TRBV5-1 combines with J gene TRBJ2-3, with 8 nucleotides matching TRBD2. Per the germline V gene, CDR1 is SGHRS and CDR2 is YFSETQ. J gave up 4 bases and V 2 bases, and 12 bases lay outside the gene matches. The CDR3 totals 17 residues.

The J gene is TRBJ1-1, the V gene TRBV6-5; D not certain. V was trimmed by 3 bases and J by 0 bases, leaving 5 bases between them. Germline loops: CDR1 MNHEY, CDR2 SVGAGI. This CDR3 has 13 amino acids. The CDR3 region has the DNA TGTGCCAGCAGTTATGGTATGAACACTGAAGCTTTCTTT. Encoded protein: CASSYGMNTEAFF.